This entry lists 10 T cell receptor beta chains sequenced from one sample in a study of PD-1 blockade in classical Hodgkin lymphoma. The protocol was immunoSEQ multiplex PCR, while the TCRdb copy is restricted to in-frame clones and leaves out a portion. The sample holds 15,000 to 20,000 clones, about three quarters seen once. Noted time point: cycle 4 day 1 (C4D1), after 5 to 7 weeks of nivolumab. After autologous stem cell transplantation all patients relapsed, and prior brentuximab vedotin exposure differed between cohorts. Thawed PBMCs underwent magnetic negative selection to yield purified CD4+ T cells. This specimen was CD4+ T cells from blood, taken before the fourth cycle of nivolumab. These receptors all come from a human donor with classical Hodgkin lymphoma.

This clone occurred once. The J gene is TRBJ2-7, the V gene TRBV10-3, with 7 bases fitting TRBD1. Per germline, CDR1 ENHRY and CDR2 SYGVKD. J was trimmed by 2 bases and V by 6 bases; bases with no gene match: 4. The length of the CDR3 is 13 residues. The CDR3 here is CAISPGQTYEQYF. The CDR3, as DNA: TGTGCCATCAGCCCGGGACAGACCTACGAGCAGTACTTC.

This chain joins TRBV30 and TRBJ2-2; 11 bases map to TRBD1. CDR1 and CDR2 from the germline V gene are GTSNPN and SVGIG (reference sequence). V trimming: 0 bases; J trimming: 7 bases; junction bases outside the gene matches: 10. The CDR3 spans 17 residues. The CDR3 loop reads CAWSVGYRTGGGGELFF. The CDR3 DNA follows: TGTGCCTGGAGTGTTGGTTATCGGACAGGGGGCGGCGGGGAGCTGTTTTTT.

This clone has just a few counts. V is TRBV27 and J is TRBJ2-7; TRBD2 agrees at 12 bases. The ends lost 6 bases at V and 4 bases at J; junction bases unmatched: 1. Germline V CDR1 and CDR2: MNHEY, SMNVEV (reference sequence). The length of the CDR3 is 13 residues. Here the CDR3 reads CASRTSGRYEQYF. The DNA of the CDR3 is TGTGCCAGCAGAACTAGCGGGAGGTACGAGCAGTACTTC.

The CDR3 sequence: CASSYSSGAGGYTF. CDR3 sequence (DNA): TGTGCCAGCAGTTACTCATCAGGGGCTGGGGGCTACACCTTC. J is TRBJ1-2 and V is TRBV6-5; perhaps TRBD1 as D (6 bases). The CDR3 totals 14 residues. Looked up from germline, CDR1 is MNHEY and CDR2 is SVGAGI. The V gene lost 0 bases and the J gene lost 8 bases, with 13 bases spanning the gap.

The CDR3 DNA follows: TGTGCCAGCAGCCCAGCGCGACTAGCGGGGGGCGAGCAGTACTTC. Its protein product is CASSPARLAGGEQYF. This chain uses TRBV7-8 with TRBJ2-7, with 13 bases lining up with TRBD2. Trimming at V came to 5 bases and at J to 6 bases, leaving 7 bases not matched to a gene. Germline loops: CDR1 SGHVS, CDR2 FQNEAQ. CDR3 length equals 15 residues.

The chain employs TRBV9 and TRBJ2-1; D unresolved. The CDR3 totals 15 residues. Germline CDR1 is SGDLS and CDR2 is YYNGEE. With 0 bases removed from V and 0 bases from J, the gap between germline ends came to 7 bases. CDR3 coding DNA: TGTGCCAGCAGCGTAGATGGTCCCTCCTACAATGAGCAGTTCTTC. Residues: CASSVDGPSYNEQFF.

This clone was seen only a few times. CDR3 sequence (DNA): TGTGCCAGTAGTATAGGACTAGCGGGAGGGCCCTACAATGAGCAGTTCTTC. Translation: CASSIGLAGGPYNEQFF. V gene TRBV19 combines with J gene TRBJ2-1, with TRBD2 matching over 14 bases. Germline V gene lookup returns CDR1 LNHDA and CDR2 SQIVND (reference sequence). Trimming took 1 base from V and 2 from J; bases not matched to a gene: 1. This CDR3 is built from 17 residues.

The chain carries TRBV18 and TRBJ2-3; weak D call: TRBD1 (5 bases). The CDR3 contains 15 residues. Germline V CDR1 and CDR2: KGHSH, LQKENI. V lost 5 bases to trimming and J lost 2 bases, with 14 bases between them. The CDR3 bases are TGTGCCAGCTCAACTACGGGTGGGGCCACAGATACGCAGTATTTT. It specifies CASSTTGGATDTQYF.

The chain links TRBV11-1 to TRBJ2-1, with a weak D call TRBD1 (6 bases). The CDR3 is 12 residues long. V was shortened by 5 bases and J by 8 bases, with 10 bases between the two germline ends. Germline CDR1 is SGHAT and CDR2 is FQDESV (reference sequence). The CDR3: CASSPRGYEQFF. The DNA of the CDR3 is TGTGCCAGCAGCCCTAGGGGGTATGAGCAGTTCTTC.

This clone was counted only a few times. Sequence at one end of the junction differs from germline and may be a read error. The chain joins TRBV5-4 to TRBJ1-2; D gene unclear. The CDR3 loop spans 13 amino acids. Per germline, CDR1 SGHNT and CDR2 YYREEE (reference sequence). In nucleotides, the CDR3 is TGTGCCAGCAGCTCTTCCGGGAAAGAGAGCCTCCCCTTC. Amino acids: CASSSSGKESLPF.